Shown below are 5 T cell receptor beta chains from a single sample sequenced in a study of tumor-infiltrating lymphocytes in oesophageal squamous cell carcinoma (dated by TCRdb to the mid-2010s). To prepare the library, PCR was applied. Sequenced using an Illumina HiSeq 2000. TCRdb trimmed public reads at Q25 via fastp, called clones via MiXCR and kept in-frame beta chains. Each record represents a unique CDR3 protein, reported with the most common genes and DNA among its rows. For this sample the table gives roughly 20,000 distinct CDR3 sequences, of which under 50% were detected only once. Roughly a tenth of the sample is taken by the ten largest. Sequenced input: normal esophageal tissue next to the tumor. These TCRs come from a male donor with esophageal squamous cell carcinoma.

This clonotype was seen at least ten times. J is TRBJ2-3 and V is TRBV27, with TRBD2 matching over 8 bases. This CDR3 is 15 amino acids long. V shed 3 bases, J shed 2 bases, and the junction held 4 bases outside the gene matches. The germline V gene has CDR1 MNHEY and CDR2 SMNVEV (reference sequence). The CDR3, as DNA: TGTGCCAGCAGTTTTACTAGCGGCTTCACAGATACGCAGTATTTT. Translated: CASSFTSGFTDTQYF.

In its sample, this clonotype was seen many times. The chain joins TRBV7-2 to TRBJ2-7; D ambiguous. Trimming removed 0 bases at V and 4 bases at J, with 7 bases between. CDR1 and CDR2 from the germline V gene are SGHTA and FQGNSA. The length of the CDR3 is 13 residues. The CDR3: CASSLAVGYEQYF. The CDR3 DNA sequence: TGTGCCAGCAGCTTAGCGGTAGGGTACGAGCAGTACTTC.

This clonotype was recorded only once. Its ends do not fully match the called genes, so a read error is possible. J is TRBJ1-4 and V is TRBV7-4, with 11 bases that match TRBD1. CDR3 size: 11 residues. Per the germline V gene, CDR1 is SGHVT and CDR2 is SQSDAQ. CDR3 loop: CASSFLGQGVF. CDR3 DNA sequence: TGTGCCAGCAGCTTCCTGGGACAGGGGGTGTTT.

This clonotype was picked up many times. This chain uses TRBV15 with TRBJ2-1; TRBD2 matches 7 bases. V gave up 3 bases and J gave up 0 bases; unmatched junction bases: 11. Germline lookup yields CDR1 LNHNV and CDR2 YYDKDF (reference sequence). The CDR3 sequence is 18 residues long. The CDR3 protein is CATSRPRASGASYNEQFF. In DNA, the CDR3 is TGTGCCACCAGCAGGCCTAGGGCTAGCGGCGCCTCCTACAATGAGCAGTTCTTC.

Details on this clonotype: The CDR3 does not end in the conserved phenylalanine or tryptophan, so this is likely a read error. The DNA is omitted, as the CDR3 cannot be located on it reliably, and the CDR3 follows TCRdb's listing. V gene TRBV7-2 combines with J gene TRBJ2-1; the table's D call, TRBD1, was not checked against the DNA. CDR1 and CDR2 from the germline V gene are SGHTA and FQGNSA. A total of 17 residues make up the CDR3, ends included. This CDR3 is CASSWGGQGADGYTFGS.